This paragraph reports one T cell receptor (beta chain). The sample belongs to a study of blood T cell repertoires in COVID-19. The V gene lost 0 bases and the J gene lost 4 bases, with 4 bases spanning the gap. CDR1 and CDR2 (germline): SNHLY, FYNNEI. CDR3 length: 14 amino acids. Generated by immunoSEQ multiplex PCR, the TCRdb table keeps only in-frame clones and is missing some. The sample contains 120,000 or so clones, around nine tenths of which appear only once. This chain uses TRBV2 with TRBJ2-6; D is uncertain. Source material: peripheral blood. The origin of this receptor is a human donor in a cohort sampled during active COVID-19. The CDR3 reads CASSEARGANVLTF. As DNA, the CDR3 is TGTGCCAGCAGTGAAGCGCGAGGGGCCAACGTCCTGACTTTC. Together with reference TRBV2 and TRBJ2-6, the CDR3 gives the full variable domain: EPEVTQTPSHQVTQMGQEVILRCVPISNHLYFYWYRQILGQKVEFLVSFYNNEISEKSEIFDDQFSVERPDGSNFTLKIRSTKLEDSAMYFCASSEARGANVLTFGAGSRLTVL.